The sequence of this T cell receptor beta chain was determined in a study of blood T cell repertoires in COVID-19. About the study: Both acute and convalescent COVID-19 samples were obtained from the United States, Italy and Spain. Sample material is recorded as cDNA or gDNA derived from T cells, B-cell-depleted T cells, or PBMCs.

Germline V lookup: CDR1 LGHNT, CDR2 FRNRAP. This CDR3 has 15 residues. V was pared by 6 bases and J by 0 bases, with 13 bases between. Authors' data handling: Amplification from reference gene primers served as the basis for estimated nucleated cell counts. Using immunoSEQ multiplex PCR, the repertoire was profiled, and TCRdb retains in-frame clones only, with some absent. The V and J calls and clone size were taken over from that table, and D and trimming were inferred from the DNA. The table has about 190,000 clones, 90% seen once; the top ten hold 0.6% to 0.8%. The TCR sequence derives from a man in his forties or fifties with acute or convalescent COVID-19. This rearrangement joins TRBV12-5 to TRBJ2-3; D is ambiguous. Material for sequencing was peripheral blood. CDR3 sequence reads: CASGPGLASTDTQYF. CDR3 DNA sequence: TGTGCTAGTGGCCCCGGGTTGGCCAGCACAGATACGCAGTATTTT.